These T cell receptor beta chains were read from a single sample in a study of cytomegalovirus exposure and HLA in healthy donors. Method: immunoSEQ multiplex PCR; TCRdb's copy keeps in-frame clones and lacks some. The sample includes 80,000 or so clones, 67% seen only once; the top ten take about 6.9%. Sequencing used PBMCs. The receptor source for this set is a woman between 45 and 65 years old in good health and CMV-seropositive. The CDR3 runs from the conserved cysteine through the conserved F or W. A D gene is named only where the DNA matches it firmly. Clone size, where shown, is once, few, many, or a class for clones that have expanded.

d_call	v_call	clone_size	j_call	cdr3_aa	cdr3_nt
-	TRBV27	-	TRBJ1-6	CASSLSRGQGSPLHF	TGTGCCAGCAGTTTATCACGGGGCCAGGGGTCACCCCTCCACTTT
-	TRBV5-1	-	TRBJ2-5	CASSHRVGDGETQYF	TGCGCCAGCAGCCACAGGGTGGGGGACGGGGAGACCCAGTACTTC
-	TRBV7-7	-	TRBJ2-1	CASSLDREGEQFF	TGTGCCAGCAGCTTAGACAGGGAGGGTGAGCAGTTCTTC
-	TRBV9	-	TRBJ1-1	CASSLDTNTEAFF	TGTGCCAGCAGCCTTGACACGAACACTGAAGCTTTCTTT
-	TRBV6-5	-	TRBJ2-1	CASSYSTDFYNEQFF	TGTGCCAGCAGTTACTCGACGGACTTTTACAATGAGCAGTTCTTC
-	TRBV7-7	few	TRBJ2-5	CASSLTGGETQYF	TGTGCCAGCAGCTTAACCGGGGGAGAGACCCAGTACTTC
-	TRBV28	-	TRBJ1-3	CASSLEGWSGNTIYF	TGTGCCAGCAGTTTGGAGGGTTGGTCTGGAAACACCATATATTTT
-	TRBV27	-	TRBJ1-4	CASSLGGEKLFF	TGTGCCAGCAGTTTGGGGGGAGAAAAACTGTTTTTT
-	TRBV4-1	-	TRBJ1-1	CASSQTGREKAFF	TGCGCCAGCAGCCAAACAGGGAGAGAAAAAGCTTTCTTT
TRBD2	TRBV9	-	TRBJ2-1	CASTERDHNEQFF	TGTGCCAGCACCGAGCGGGACCACAATGAGCAGTTCTTC
-	TRBV6-1	once	TRBJ1-5	CASSGVADSNQPQHF	TGTGCCAGCAGCGGGGTAGCGGATAGCAATCAGCCCCAGCATTTT
-	TRBV9	-	TRBJ2-7	CASSVAANYEQYF	TGTGCCAGCAGCGTAGCTGCGAATTACGAGCAGTACTTC
TRBD1	TRBV5-1	-	TRBJ1-1	CASTRGRSQNTEAFF	TGCGCCAGCACTAGGGGGCGATCCCAGAACACTGAAGCTTTCTTT
-	TRBV2	-	TRBJ1-1	CASRVWETEAFF	TGTGCCAGCAGGGTGTGGGAGACTGAAGCTTTCTTT
-	TRBV6-1	-	TRBJ2-5	CASSGGGGTQYF	TGTGCCAGCAGTGGAGGGGGGGGAACCCAGTACTTC
-	TRBV7-9	once	TRBJ1-1	CSSSLLAGRRDTEAFF	TGTTCCAGCAGTCTACTCGCGGGGCGCCGAGACACTGAAGCTTTCTTT
-	TRBV28	-	TRBJ1-2	CASSAPHRGGAINYGYTF	TGTGCCAGCAGCGCCCCCCATCGTGGAGGGGCTATTAACTATGGCTACACCTTC
TRBD1	TRBV7-9	-	TRBJ1-1	CASSFSRTGMNTEAFF	TGTGCCAGCAGCTTCTCGAGGACAGGGATGAACACTGAAGCTTTCTTT
-	TRBV6-4	-	TRBJ2-3	CASSGLNTDTQYF	TGTGCCAGCAGTGGACTAAACACAGATACGCAGTATTTT
-	TRBV29-1	-	TRBJ2-1	CSVAQDYNEQFF	TGCAGCGTTGCACAGGACTACAATGAGCAGTTCTTC
TRBD2	TRBV28	-	TRBJ2-1	CASSLAGGSVEQFF	TGTGCCAGCAGTTTAGCGGGGGGATCGGTCGAGCAGTTCTTC
TRBD1	TRBV6-6	-	TRBJ1-6	CASRYRGNSPLHF	TGTGCCAGCAGGTACAGGGGAAATTCACCCCTCCACTTT
-	TRBV5-4	-	TRBJ2-3	CASSLVAGYTDTQYF	TGTGCCAGCAGCTTGGTTGCAGGTTACACAGATACGCAGTATTTT
-	TRBV6-6	few	TRBJ2-7	CASSYSGESYEQYF	TGTGCCAGCAGTTACTCCGGGGAGAGCTACGAGCAGTACTTC
-	TRBV2	-	TRBJ2-3	CASSRRHLSTDTQYF	TGTGCCAGCAGCCGGAGGCACCTTAGCACAGATACGCAGTATTTT
TRBD1	TRBV4-1	-	TRBJ1-5	CASSQGTGGGNQPQHF	TGCGCCAGCAGCCAAGGGACAGGGGGCGGCAATCAGCCCCAGCATTTT
-	TRBV1	-	TRBJ2-6	CTSSQDRRLLGANVLTF	TGCACCAGCAGCCAAGATCGGCGGCTTTTGGGGGCCAACGTCCTGACTTTC
-	TRBV4-1	-	TRBJ2-3	CASSTTRDTDTQYF	TGCGCCAGCAGCACCACCCGGGACACAGATACGCAGTATTTT
TRBD1	TRBV7-9	few	TRBJ1-2	CASKGGTADYGYTF	TGTGCCAGTAAAGGGGGGACAGCTGACTATGGCTACACCTTC
-	TRBV5-6	few	TRBJ1-1	CASSLAVNTEAFF	TGTGCCAGCAGCTTAGCTGTGAACACTGAAGCTTTCTTT
TRBD1	TRBV10-3	-	TRBJ1-4	CAISRSDRGSNEKLFF	TGTGCCATCAGTCGTTCCGACAGGGGGAGTAATGAAAAACTGTTTTTT
-	TRBV27	-	TRBJ1-2	CASSLMRANYGYTF	TGTGCCAGCAGTTTAATGAGGGCTAACTATGGCTACACCTTC
TRBD1	TRBV6-1	few	TRBJ1-5	CASSEDRVKQPQHF	TGTGCCAGCAGTGAGGACAGGGTGAAACAGCCCCAGCATTTT
-	TRBV7-6	few	TRBJ1-3	CASSLDRSSSGNTIYF	TGTGCCAGCAGCTTAGACCGATCCAGCTCTGGAAACACCATATATTTT
-	TRBV7-8	once	TRBJ1-5	CASSQGQFPDNQPQHF	TGTGCCAGCAGCCAAGGACAGTTTCCGGATAATCAGCCCCAGCATTTT
TRBD2	TRBV9	-	TRBJ2-1	CASSDSGVSYNEQFF	TGTGCCAGCAGCGATAGCGGGGTTTCATACAATGAGCAGTTCTTC
-	TRBV6-5	-	TRBJ2-7	CASSPLLGGYEQYF	TGTGCCAGCAGCCCCCTACTGGGGGGATACGAGCAGTACTTC
-	TRBV10-3	few	TRBJ1-5	CAISESTGVSSQPQHF	TGTGCCATCAGTGAGTCGACGGGGGTGTCCAGTCAGCCCCAGCATTTT
TRBD1	TRBV28	-	TRBJ1-1	CASRPGQAEEAFF	TGTGCCAGCAGACCCGGACAGGCAGAAGAAGCTTTCTTT
-	TRBV9	-	TRBJ1-6	CASSVEQGYNSPLHF	TGTGCCAGCAGCGTAGAACAGGGCTATAATTCACCCCTCCACTTT
-	TRBV7-2	-	TRBJ1-5	CASSLSAASYQPQHF	TGTGCCAGCAGCTTATCCGCGGCGAGTTATCAGCCCCAGCATTTT
TRBD1	TRBV6-1	-	TRBJ2-4	CASCRDRSDIQYF	TGTGCCAGCTGCCGGGACAGGTCGGACATTCAGTACTTC
-	TRBV6-6	few	TRBJ1-1	CASSSRGLGGTEAFF	TGTGCCAGCAGTTCCAGGGGTCTGGGTGGCACTGAAGCTTTCTTT
TRBD1	TRBV27	-	TRBJ2-1	CVSSSPGQGLSYNEQFF	TGTGTCAGCAGTTCACCGGGACAGGGTCTATCCTACAATGAGCAGTTCTTC
TRBD1	TRBV6-5	few	TRBJ1-2	CASRTGTYGYTF	TGTGCCAGCAGGACAGGGACCTATGGCTACACCTTC
-	TRBV5-4	-	TRBJ1-6	CASSGLPGRNNSPLHF	TGTGCCAGCAGCGGACTACCGGGACGAAATAATTCACCCCTCCACTTT
TRBD1	TRBV5-1	-	TRBJ1-1	CASKSVGTGVRNTEAFF	TGCGCCAGCAAATCGGTGGGGACAGGGGTTAGGAACACTGAAGCTTTCTTT
TRBD2	TRBV9	-	TRBJ2-3	CASSARGGAQYF	TGTGCCAGCAGCGCCCGGGGGGGAGCGCAGTATTTT
-	TRBV5-1	-	TRBJ1-1	CASSLGAYGGEAFF	TGCGCCAGCAGCTTGGGGGCTTACGGGGGTGAAGCTTTCTTT
TRBD2	TRBV5-1	once	TRBJ2-2	CASRRAGSGGELFF	TGCGCCAGCAGGCGAGCGGGAAGCGGCGGGGAGCTGTTTTTT
-	TRBV7-3	-	TRBJ1-5	CASSVDRDQPQHF	TGTGCCAGCAGTGTAGACAGAGATCAGCCCCAGCATTTT
TRBD1	TRBV5-6	-	TRBJ2-2	CASSPGTGAYGELFF	TGTGCCAGCAGCCCCGGGACAGGGGCGTACGGGGAGCTGTTTTTT
-	TRBV2	-	TRBJ2-1	CASRGTYNEQFF	TGTGCCAGCCGTGGCACTTACAATGAGCAGTTCTTC
-	TRBV9	-	TRBJ2-1	CASSPSLDEQFF	TGTGCCAGCAGCCCCTCTCTCGATGAGCAGTTCTTC